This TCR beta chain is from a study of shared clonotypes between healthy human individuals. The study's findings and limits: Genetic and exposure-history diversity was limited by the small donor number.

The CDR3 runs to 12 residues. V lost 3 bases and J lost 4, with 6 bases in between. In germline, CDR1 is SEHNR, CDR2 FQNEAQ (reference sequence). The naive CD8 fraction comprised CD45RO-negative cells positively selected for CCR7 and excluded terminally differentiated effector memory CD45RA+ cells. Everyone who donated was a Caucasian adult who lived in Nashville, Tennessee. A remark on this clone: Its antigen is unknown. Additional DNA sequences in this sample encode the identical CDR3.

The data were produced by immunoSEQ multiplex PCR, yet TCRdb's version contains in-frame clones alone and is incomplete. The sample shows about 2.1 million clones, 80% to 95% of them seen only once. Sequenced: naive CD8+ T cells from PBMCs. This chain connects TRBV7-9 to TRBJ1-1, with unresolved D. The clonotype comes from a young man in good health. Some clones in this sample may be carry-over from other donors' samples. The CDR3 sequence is CASSLGSTEAFF. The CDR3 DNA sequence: TGTGCCAGCAGCTTGGGGAGCACTGAAGCTTTCTTT.